This T cell receptor beta chain is drawn from a study of blood T cell repertoires in COVID-19. Study at large: PBMCs, B-cell-depleted T cells, or T cells provided the cDNA or gDNA that made up the material.

Using immunoSEQ multiplex PCR, the repertoire was profiled, and TCRdb retains in-frame clones only, with some absent. The data show some 190,000 clones, with roughly 88% seen just once and around 1.5% held by the top ten. Germline V CDR1 and CDR2: LGHNA, YSLEER. The CDR3 is 15 residues long. Trimming stripped 0 bases from V and 2 bases from J, with 10 bases between. The receptor's source is a man aged 18 to 29 with active or convalescent COVID-19. Sequencing used peripheral blood. The chain links TRBV4-3 to TRBJ1-2, with D uncertain. CDR3 nucleotides: TGCGCCAGCAGCCAAGAAACGACTTCCAACTATGGCTACACCTTC. Its protein product is CASSQETTSNYGYTF.